The 18 T cell receptor beta chains presented below share a single source sample, sequenced in a study of OX40 agonist ivuxolimab in advanced cancers. The protocol used for the library was the immunoSEQ multiplex PCR assay. TCRdb holds this immuneACCESS table with in-frame rearrangements only. Some clones are missing; in checked studies, unresolved V genes explain under half, and the rest has no known cause. For this sample the table gives 65,000 or so clones, of which 84% were detected only once. Clones ranked in the top ten supply about 2.3% of the sample. This material consisted of CD4+ or CD8+ T cells sorted from blood, taken in a trial of the OX40 agonist ivuxolimab. These TCRs come from an adult with an advanced solid tumor such as melanoma, head and neck, liver or kidney cancer.

The chain carries TRBV5-1 and TRBJ1-3; D ambiguous. The CDR3 consists of 13 residues. V was pared by 4 bases and J by 3 bases, with 8 bases between. Germline assignment: CDR1 SGHRS and CDR2 YFSETQ. The CDR3 DNA reads TGCGCCAGCAGCCCAGAAGGTGGAAACACCATATATTTT. It specifies CASSPEGGNTIYF.

The chain has TRBV6-1 and TRBJ2-7; D ambiguous. V was cut by 4 bases and J by 0 bases, with 13 bases left in between. The germline V gene has CDR1 MNHNS and CDR2 SASEGT. The CDR3 covers 15 residues. CDR3: CASSALSRNSYEQYF. The CDR3 DNA reads as TGTGCCAGCAGTGCCCTAAGTAGGAACTCCTACGAGCAGTACTTC.

This clone was found once. V gene TRBV6-4 combines with J gene TRBJ2-1; D tentatively reads TRBD1 or TRBD2 (6 bases each). Trimming left V 2 bases short and J 12 bases short, with 14 bases between. The length of the CDR3 is 13 residues. Per the germline V gene, CDR1 is MRHNA and CDR2 is SNTAGT. The CDR3 spells CASSDQSGGGQFF. DNA of the CDR3: TGTGCCAGCAGTGACCAGAGCGGAGGGGGGCAGTTCTTC.

The V gene is TRBV2, the J gene TRBJ2-6; D not certain. Per germline, CDR1 SNHLY and CDR2 FYNNEI. V lost 7 bases and J 1 base, leaving 14 bases between the germline ends. The CDR3 is 16 amino acids. The CDR3 here is CASIWSEASGANVLTF. CDR3 in DNA: TGTGCCAGCATTTGGTCCGAGGCATCTGGGGCCAACGTCCTGACTTTC.

The chain links TRBV11-3 to TRBJ2-5; 10 nucleotides match TRBD1. In germline, CDR1 is SGHNT, CDR2 YENEEA. V was pared by 4 bases and J by 4 bases, with 9 bases of the junction left unmatched. The CDR3 extends over 16 amino acids. The CDR3 sequence is CASSSGTGAGGETQYF. CDR3 coding DNA: TGTGCCAGCAGCTCTGGGACAGGGGCAGGAGGAGAGACCCAGTACTTC.

The V gene is TRBV30, the J gene TRBJ2-3; no clear D gene. Trimming took off 2 bases at V and 8 bases at J, with 8 bases between the two ends. Germline-derived CDR1 and CDR2 are GTSNPN and SVGIG (reference sequence). This CDR3 is 11 amino acids long. In nucleotides, the CDR3 is TGTGCCTGGAGTTCATCCGGTACGCAGTATTTT. This gives the protein CAWSSSGTQYF.

Only one count was recorded for this clone. The V gene is TRBV11-3, the J gene TRBJ1-1, with D uncertain. From germline, CDR1 is SGHNT and CDR2 YENEEA. There are 15 residues in the CDR3. V lost 0 bases, J lost 1 base, and 9 bases lay in between. The CDR3 DNA follows: TGTGCCAGCAGCTTAGATGAGAGTAGGAACACTGAAGCTTTCTTT. It specifies CASSLDESRNTEAFF.

The rearrangement uses TRBV4-2 and TRBJ1-2; D is ambiguous. The germline gives CDR1 LGHNA, CDR2 YNFKEQ. This CDR3 is 14 amino acids long. Trimming took off 1 base at V and 3 bases at J, with 9 bases between the two ends. Here the CDR3 DNA reads TGTGCCAGCAGCCAAGCTCGTAGCCACTATGGCTACACCTTC. Translation gives CASSQARSHYGYTF.

This clone has a single count. The rearrangement joins TRBV11-2 to TRBJ2-1; D ambiguous. Germline V gives CDR1 SGHAT, CDR2 FQNNGV. CDR3 length equals 18 residues. V lost 2 bases and J 3 bases, leaving 20 bases between the germline ends. The CDR3 reads CASSLSGSAVLRYNEQFF. The CDR3, as DNA: TGTGCCAGCAGCTTATCTGGATCTGCCGTGCTCCGCTACAATGAGCAGTTCTTC.

The CDR3 is CASSWQPNEKLFF. CDR3 coding DNA: TGTGCCAGCAGTTGGCAGCCTAATGAAAAACTGTTTTTT. This sequence joins TRBV6-5 and TRBJ1-4; D gene unclear. The CDR3 is made up of 13 amino acids. V was shortened by 4 bases and J by 3 bases, with 6 bases between the two germline ends. Germline V gives CDR1 MNHEY, CDR2 SVGAGI.

The chain combines TRBV6-6 with TRBJ2-2; D is tentatively TRBD1 or TRBD2 (6 bases each). Germline CDR1 MNHNY, CDR2 SVGAGI (reference sequence). Between the trimmed V and J ends, which lost 7 bases and 3 bases, there was a span of 12 bases. The CDR3 is made up of 14 amino acids. This chain's CDR3 is CASTPRGDTGELFF. CDR3 in DNA: TGTGCCAGCACGCCGAGGGGGGACACCGGGGAGCTGTTTTTT.

This chain connects TRBV9 to TRBJ2-1; 12 positions match TRBD2. CDR3 length equals 14 residues. V lost 2 bases to trimming and J lost 12 bases; unmatched junction nucleotides: 6. The germline CDR1 and CDR2 sequences are SGDLS and YYNGEE. CDR3 protein: CASSVLAGGLVQFF. CDR3 nucleotides: TGTGCCAGCAGCGTCCTAGCGGGGGGGCTTGTGCAGTTCTTC.

The chain couples TRBV6-5 to TRBJ1-5, with D perhaps matching TRBD1 (5 bases). The CDR3 runs to 15 residues. Germline V gene sequence: CDR1 MNHEY, CDR2 SVGAGI. V dropped 7 bases and J dropped 5 bases, with 18 bases sitting between them. The CDR3 DNA follows: TGTGCCAGCAACCGCGGGACCCTTGGCGATCAGCCCCAGCATTTT. Residues: CASNRGTLGDQPQHF.

The V and J genes are TRBV7-2 and TRBJ2-3, with D possibly matching TRBD2 (6 bases). Germline CDR1 is SGHTA and CDR2 is FQGNSA. V gave up 1 base and J gave up 13 bases, with 15 bases separating them. This CDR3 is 13 amino acids long. CDR3 bases: TGTGCCAGCAGCTTAGATGGTAGCGGTGTGGAGTATTTT. Its translation is CASSLDGSGVEYF.

The chain employs TRBV5-1 and TRBJ2-7; 12 bases are a match to TRBD1. V shed 3 bases and J 6 bases; nucleotides not matched to a gene: 10. The CDR3 length is 16 residues. Germline V gene lookup returns CDR1 SGHRS and CDR2 YFSETQ. CDR3 protein: CASSSQPGQGASEQYF. The CDR3 region has the DNA TGCGCCAGCAGCTCGCAACCGGGACAGGGGGCTAGCGAGCAGTACTTC.

The gene calls are TRBV6-1 and TRBJ1-3; D gene ambiguous. Germline V gene data show CDR1 as MNHNS and CDR2 as SASEGT. Trimming shortened V by 10 bases and J by 7 bases, and 17 bases separated the two germline ends. This CDR3 spans 13 amino acids. The CDR3 loop reads CATDGLPENTIYF. The CDR3 region has the DNA TGTGCCACCGATGGCCTGCCTGAGAACACCATATATTTT.

V and J are TRBV19 and TRBJ1-1; D is unclear. V was shortened by 2 bases and J by 4 bases, with 11 bases between the two germline ends. The germline V gene has CDR1 LNHDA and CDR2 SQIVND (reference sequence). The CDR3 contains 14 residues. This CDR3 is CASSIFADGTEAFF. The CDR3 DNA reads as TGTGCCAGTAGTATATTTGCGGACGGCACTGAAGCTTTCTTT. Variable domain in full (rest from reference TRBV19 and TRBJ1-1): DGGITQSPKYLFRKEGQNVTLSCEQNLNHDAMYWYRQDPGQGLRLIYYSQIVNDFQKGDIAEGYSVSREKKESFPLTVTSAQKNPTAFYLCASSIFADGTEAFFGQGTRLTVV.

V and J are TRBV7-2 and TRBJ2-1, with 9 bases that match TRBD1. V was clipped by 7 bases and J by 9 bases; unmatched bases: 10. This CDR3 contains 14 residues. Germline CDR1 SGHTA, CDR2 FQGNSA. The CDR3 region has the DNA TGTGCCAGCACTTTGGACAGGGGTACGGTTGAGCAGTTCTTC. This sequence encodes CASTLDRGTVEQFF.